The 20 T cell receptor beta chains below were found in one sample sequenced in a study of T cell repertoires in cytomegalovirus infection. TCRdb reanalysed the reads using MiXCR and keeps one entry per CDR3 protein. The sample lists under 300,000 distinct CDR3 sequences, about 17% occurring once. Source material: CD8+ T cells from PBMCs. These receptors were obtained from a human donor in good health (CMV status not recorded). Some clones in this sample may be carry-over from other donors' samples.

The chain uses TRBV6-2 or TRBV6-3 and TRBJ2-1, with D uncertain. Trimming shortened V by 0 bases and J by 4 bases, and 7 bases separated the two germline ends. The CDR3 is 14 residues long. Germline assignment: CDR1 MNHEY and CDR2 SVGEGT. This CDR3 reads CASSYSSRYNEQFF. The CDR3 DNA reads TGTGCCAGCAGTTACTCGAGTAGGTACAATGAGCAGTTCTTC.

CDR3 in DNA: TGTGCCAGCAGCTTACCGATCGCAGATACGCAGTATTTT. Translation: CASSLPIADTQYF. This chain joins TRBV7-6 and TRBJ2-3, with unresolved D. The CDR3 extends over 13 amino acids. Germline assignment: CDR1 SGHVS and CDR2 FNYEAQ. V shed 2 bases and J shed 4 bases, with 7 bases lying between them.

This clonotype has a count of ten or more. CDR3 sequence reads: CASSPDREQAEAFF. CDR3 nucleotide sequence: TGTGCCAGCAGCCCGGACAGGGAACAGGCTGAAGCTTTCTTT. The chain carries TRBV7-9 and TRBJ1-1; 8 bases align to TRBD1. The CDR3 is made up of 14 amino acids. CDR1 is SEHNR and CDR2 is FQNEAQ in the germline V gene (reference sequence). The V and J ends lost 5 bases and 6 bases, in that order; junction bases with no gene match: 8.

This clonotype was seen a few times. The chain combines TRBV7-6 with TRBJ2-1; D remains unclear. V lost 5 bases and J lost 6, with 11 bases in between. In germline, CDR1 is SGHVS, CDR2 FNYEAQ. The CDR3 spans 13 residues. CDR3 residues: CASSTLQPNEQFF. In nucleotides, the CDR3 is TGTGCCAGCAGCACGCTCCAACCCAATGAGCAGTTCTTC.

This clonotype was observed at least ten times. The rearrangement uses TRBV7-8 and TRBJ2-7; no clear D gene. Looked up from germline, CDR1 is SGHVS and CDR2 is FQNEAQ. Trimming pared 1 base from V and 0 bases from J, leaving 10 bases between. This CDR3 spans 15 amino acids. The CDR3 DNA sequence: TGTGCCAGCAGCTTAGGTCGCGCAGGCTCCTACGAGCAGTACTTC. This gives the protein CASSLGRAGSYEQYF.

This clonotype was observed at least ten times. The chain couples TRBV7-2 to TRBJ1-6; no firm D call. CDR3 length: 15 residues. CDR1 is SGHTA and CDR2 is FQGNSA in the germline V gene. Trimming removed 5 bases at V and 2 bases at J, with 10 bases between. The CDR3 here is CASSSQEAYNSPLHF. The CDR3 coding sequence is TGTGCCAGCAGCAGTCAGGAGGCCTATAATTCACCCCTCCACTTT.

The chain carries TRBV9 and TRBJ2-1, with D hard to call. CDR1 and CDR2 from the germline V gene are SGDLS and YYNGEE. The CDR3 length is 14 residues. Trimming took off 3 bases at V and 1 base at J, with 8 bases between the two ends. The CDR3 nucleotides are TGTGCCAGCAGCGGAGAGGATTCCTACAATGAGCAGTTCTTC. This encodes CASSGEDSYNEQFF.

This clonotype has a count of ten or more. The chain is built from TRBV6-5 and TRBJ1-1, with D possibly being TRBD1 (5 bases). Germline V CDR1 and CDR2: MNHEY, SVGAGI. This CDR3 region has 14 residues. Trimming took 2 bases from V and 2 from J, leaving 9 bases between them. The CDR3 sequence: CASSYGAGNTEAFF. CDR3 DNA: TGTGCCAGCAGTTACGGGGCAGGCAACACTGAAGCTTTCTTT.

The chain uses TRBV10-2 and TRBJ2-7, with a weak D call TRBD1 (6 bases). With 7 bases removed from V and 6 bases from J, the gap between germline ends came to 28 bases. The CDR3 sequence is 17 residues long. CDR1 and CDR2 (germline): WSHSY, SAAADI. For the CDR3, the DNA is TGCGCCAGCATTGGGGACGTATACAGGGCTGACGAGGGCGAGCAGTACTTC. It translates to CASIGDVYRADEGEQYF.

V usage is TRBV6-5 and J usage is TRBJ1-2; TRBD1 matches 7 bases. The J segment lost 10 bases and the V segment lost 2 bases, leaving 7 bases of the junction unmatched. The germline CDR1 and CDR2 sequences are MNHEY and SVGAGI. The CDR3 has 13 residues. CDR3 bases: TGTGCCAGCAGTTACGGAGGGGGCCGTGACTACACCTTC. This gives the protein CASSYGGGRDYTF.

This clonotype was detected ten times or more. The chain links TRBV20-1 to TRBJ1-2; 8 bases are shared with TRBD1. CDR1 DFQATT and CDR2 SNEGSKA come from the germline V gene (reference sequence). J lost 1 base, V lost 5 bases, and 3 bases had no gene match. CDR3 size: 13 residues. The CDR3 sequence is CSAPGGSNYGYTF. The DNA of the CDR3 is TGCAGTGCTCCAGGGGGCAGTAACTATGGCTACACCTTC.

The rearrangement uses TRBV6-6 and TRBJ1-4, with TRBD1 matching 8 bases. After removal of 4 bases from V and 5 bases from J, the junction contained 3 bases not matched to a gene. The length of the CDR3 is 14 residues. Germline V gives CDR1 MNHNY, CDR2 SVGAGI (reference sequence). CDR3 region: CASSSTGANEKLFF. The CDR3 DNA reads TGTGCCAGCAGTTCGACAGGGGCGAATGAAAAACTGTTTTTT.

The chain employs TRBV29-1 and TRBJ1-2; D gene unclear. V was shortened by 2 bases and J by 6 bases, with 4 bases between the two germline ends. The germline V gene encodes CDR1 SQVTM and CDR2 ANQGSEA. This CDR3 region has 10 residues. This CDR3 is CSVELDGYTF. The CDR3 region has the DNA TGCAGCGTTGAACTCGATGGCTACACCTTC.

With respect to this clonotype: A much larger clonotype is one base distant, so this may be a read error. The V gene is TRBV7-2, the J gene TRBJ2-7; 8 bases line up with TRBD1. J lost 2 bases, V lost 0 bases, and 6 bases had no gene match. This CDR3 is 16 amino acids long. CDR1 SGHTA and CDR2 FQGNSA come from the germline V gene. This chain's CDR3 is CASSLADRGLAYEQYF. In nucleotides, the CDR3 is TGTGCCAGCAGCTTAGCCGACAGGGGCCTGGCCTACGAGCAGTACTTC.

In this sample, this clonotype turned up a few times. The rearrangement uses TRBV20-1 and TRBJ1-6; 7 positions agree with TRBD1. There are 17 residues in the CDR3. The germline V gene encodes CDR1 DFQATT and CDR2 SNEGSKA (reference sequence). Germline trimming cut 5 bases from V and 7 bases from J; bases unmatched to any gene: 17. The CDR3 loop reads CSAEGAPNRGANSPLHF. DNA for the CDR3: TGCAGTGCTGAGGGGGCCCCGAACAGGGGAGCAAATTCACCCCTCCACTTT.

V and J are TRBV4-3 and TRBJ1-2; D might be TRBD1 (6 bases). Germline V gene lookup returns CDR1 LGHNA and CDR2 YSLEER. CDR3 length equals 15 residues. Trimming stripped 1 base from V and 2 bases from J, with 11 bases between. CDR3 sequence reads: CASSQAQGINYGYTF. Written as DNA, the CDR3 is TGCGCCAGCAGCCAAGCTCAGGGGATCAACTATGGCTACACCTTC.

This clonotype was seen repeatedly, ten times or more. The chain is built from TRBV6-5 and TRBJ1-2; TRBD1 aligns across 10 bases. Unmatched junction bases numbered 12, after V lost 2 bases and J lost 6 bases. The CDR3 has 17 amino acids. Germline assignment: CDR1 MNHEY and CDR2 SVGAGI. CDR3 nucleotide sequence: TGTGCCAGCAGTTACGCCGGGACAGGGGCAACCAGCGATGGCTACACCTTC. Encoded protein: CASSYAGTGATSDGYTF.

This clonotype was seen a handful of times. The chain links TRBV29-1 to TRBJ1-1, with D unresolved. The CDR3 contains 12 residues. The germline V and J ends were trimmed by 7 bases and 3 bases, with 12 bases remaining between them. The germline gives CDR1 SQVTM, CDR2 ANQGSEA. The CDR3 loop reads CSGAREYTEAFF. CDR3 in DNA: TGCAGCGGTGCCCGAGAGTACACTGAAGCTTTCTTT.

The table lists this clonotype with a few counts. V gene TRBV7-9 combines with J gene TRBJ1-1; D is uncertain. The V gene lost 3 bases and the J gene lost 0 bases, with 11 bases spanning the gap. CDR1 is SEHNR and CDR2 is FQNEAQ in the germline V gene (reference sequence). The CDR3 has 15 residues. CDR3 residues: CASSLPRGMNTEAFF. DNA of the CDR3: TGTGCCAGCAGCTTGCCCCGTGGGATGAACACTGAAGCTTTCTTT.

This clonotype was counted between two and nine times. This rearrangement joins TRBV5-1 to TRBJ2-2, with TRBD1 identical over 7 bases. There are 17 residues in the CDR3. CDR1 and CDR2 (germline): SGHRS, YFSETQ. The V segment lost 3 bases and the J segment 3 bases; nucleotides outside the gene matches: 11. The CDR3 DNA follows: TGCGCCAGCAGCTCCTCCAATGACAGGGTCGACACCGGGGAGCTGTTTTTT. Protein product: CASSSSNDRVDTGELFF.